The 30 T cell receptor beta chains below all came from one sample that was sequenced in a study of STAT5B mutations in CD4+ large granular lymphocyte leukemia. Method: immunoSEQ multiplex PCR; TCRdb's copy keeps in-frame clones and lacks some. This sample has tens of thousands of clones; about 81% occur once, and the top ten carry about 0.34%. What was sequenced was CD4+ T cells from blood buffy coats. The receptor set was obtained from a human donor in good health.

The chain employs TRBV19 and TRBJ1-1; 7 positions match TRBD1. V lost 7 bases, J lost 1 base, and 12 bases stayed unmatched. Germline lookup yields CDR1 LNHDA and CDR2 SQIVND (reference sequence). This CDR3 comprises 16 residues. CDR3 coding DNA: TGTGCCAGTATCAAGGGGGCAGGGGCTTCGAACACTGAAGCTTTCTTT. Residues: CASIKGAGASNTEAFF.

V gene TRBV7-2 combines with J gene TRBJ1-1; D perhaps matches TRBD1 (6 bases). CDR3 size: 14 residues. The germline CDR1 and CDR2 sequences are SGHTA and FQGNSA. V lost 4 bases to trimming and J lost 6 bases, with 15 bases between them. The CDR3 nucleotides read TGTGCCAGCAGCTCAAGAACAGGGTCCCCTGAAGCTTTCTTT. Protein sequence: CASSSRTGSPEAFF.

The chain joins TRBV25-1 to TRBJ1-4, with 7 bases aligning to TRBD1. V was clipped by 3 bases and J by 6 bases; unmatched bases: 7. Germline CDR1 reads MGHDK; CDR2 reads SYGVNS. The CDR3 totals 15 residues. CDR3 loop: CASSEVSRGYEKLFF. The CDR3 DNA reads TGTGCCAGCAGTGAGGTTTCCAGGGGGTATGAAAAACTGTTTTTT.

The chain is built from TRBV2 and TRBJ2-2; 9 nucleotides match TRBD1. CDR3 length: 15 residues. The trim removed 6 bases at V and 3 bases at J, leaving 5 bases unmatched. Germline V gives CDR1 SNHLY, CDR2 FYNNEI. In nucleotides, the CDR3 is TGTGCCAGCAGGAGGACAGGGGTGGACACCGGGGAGCTGTTTTTT. Residues: CASRRTGVDTGELFF. Drawing the rest from reference TRBV2 and TRBJ2-2, the complete variable domain is EPEVTQTPSHQVTQMGQEVILRCVPISNHLYFYWYRQILGQKVEFLVSFYNNEISEKSEIFDDQFSVERPDGSNFTLKIRSTKLEDSAMYFCASRRTGVDTGELFFGEGSRLTVL.

V and J are TRBV30 and TRBJ2-7; unclear D gene. The CDR3 loop spans 13 amino acids. The germline gives CDR1 GTSNPN, CDR2 SVGIG (reference sequence). V was trimmed by 2 bases and J by 6 bases, leaving 14 bases between them. CDR3 residues: CAWSPAMRSEQYF. In DNA, the CDR3 is TGTGCCTGGAGTCCCGCGATGAGGTCCGAGCAGTACTTC.

A single count supports this clone. This chain connects TRBV7-2 to TRBJ1-1; perhaps TRBD1 as D (6 bases). The V gene's germline CDR1 is SGHTA and CDR2 FQGNSA. The ends were cut back, 2 bases at V and 1 base at J, with 11 bases in the middle. CDR3 size: 15 residues. CDR3 region: CASSLWAGANTEAFF. CDR3 nucleotides: TGTGCCAGCAGCTTATGGGCAGGGGCGAACACTGAAGCTTTCTTT. The full variable domain, rest sourced from reference TRBV7-2 and TRBJ1-1, is GAGVSQSPSNKVTEKGKDVELRCDPISGHTALYWYRQSLGQGLEFLIYFQGNSAPDKSGLPSDRFSAERTGGSVSTLTIQRTQQEDSAVYLCASSLWAGANTEAFFGQGTRLTVV.

The chain links TRBV6-5 to TRBJ1-5; D ambiguous. V was shortened by 0 bases and J by 6 bases, with 9 bases between the two germline ends. The CDR3 sequence is 14 residues long. Germline V gene data show CDR1 as MNHEY and CDR2 as SVGAGI. CDR3 DNA: TGTGCCAGCAGTTACTCGGCAGGCGGTCAGCCCCAGCATTTT. It encodes CASSYSAGGQPQHF.

This chain joins TRBV27 and TRBJ2-3; D possibly corresponds to TRBD2 (6 bases). V was shortened by 6 bases and J by 2 bases, with 15 bases between the two germline ends. The CDR3 consists of 15 residues. The germline gives CDR1 MNHEY, CDR2 SMNVEV (reference sequence). In DNA form, the CDR3 reads TGTGCCAGCAGGTCTTTGGCGGGAATCACAGATACGCAGTATTTT. Encoded protein: CASRSLAGITDTQYF.

This clone has just a few counts. The genes are TRBV5-8 and TRBJ1-2; 9 bases fit TRBD1. J lost 1 base, V lost 0 bases, and 4 bases had no gene match. CDR1 and CDR2 from the germline V gene are SGHTS and YDEGEE. The CDR3 spans 16 residues. The CDR3 loop is CASSLAGDRVNYGYTF. CDR3 coding DNA: TGTGCCAGCAGCTTGGCGGGGGACAGGGTTAACTATGGCTACACCTTC.

The V and J genes are TRBV6-5 and TRBJ2-7; D possibly matches TRBD1 or TRBD2 (5 bases each). V was trimmed by 6 bases and J by 4 bases, leaving 13 bases between them. Germline CDR1 and CDR2: MNHEY and SVGAGI. This CDR3 region has 13 residues. This chain's CDR3 is CASSPGRQYEQYF. DNA of the CDR3: TGTGCCAGCAGCCCGGGACGCCAGTACGAGCAGTACTTC.

The rearrangement joins TRBV7-2 to TRBJ2-3; 8 bases align to TRBD2. This CDR3 contains 15 residues. V shed 5 bases and J 5 bases; nucleotides not matched to a gene: 9. Germline V CDR1 and CDR2: SGHTA, FQGNSA. The CDR3 protein is CASSTPGGRGDTQYF. In DNA, the CDR3 is TGTGCCAGCAGCACCCCGGGGGGGCGGGGAGATACGCAGTATTTT.

The chain carries TRBV6-4 and TRBJ2-6; 8 positions match TRBD1. V lost 5 bases and J lost 1; bases outside the gene matches: 4. The V gene's germline CDR1 is MRHNA and CDR2 SNTAGT. This CDR3 is built from 16 residues. The CDR3 DNA reads TGTGCCAGCAGTAAGGACAGGGCATCTGGGGCCAACGTCCTGACTTTC. It encodes CASSKDRASGANVLTF.

The chain couples TRBV7-9 to TRBJ2-1; the D gene could be TRBD1 or TRBD2 (6 bases each). The CDR3 sequence is 17 residues long. V was clipped by 3 bases and J by 7 bases, with 22 bases between them. CDR1 is SEHNR and CDR2 is FQNEAQ in the germline V gene (reference sequence). The CDR3 bases are TGTGCCAGCAGCTTTTCGGGCTCGGGGGCCTTGTGGAATGAGCAGTTCTTC. Translation: CASSFSGSGALWNEQFF. The complete variable domain, with remaining parts taken from reference TRBV7-9 and TRBJ2-1, reads DTGVSQNPRHKITKRGQNVTFRCDPISEHNRLYWYRQTLGQGPEFLTYFQNEAQLEKSRLLSDRFSAERPKGSFSTLEIQRTEQGDSAMYLCASSFSGSGALWNEQFFGPGTRLTVL.

The chain combines TRBV6-1 with TRBJ1-2; D unresolved. Trimming stripped 4 bases from V and 2 bases from J, with 11 bases between. CDR3 length: 14 amino acids. Per germline, CDR1 MNHNS and CDR2 SASEGT. This CDR3 is CASSAEGANYGYTF. The CDR3 DNA sequence: TGTGCCAGCAGTGCCGAGGGAGCGAACTATGGCTACACCTTC.

This sequence joins TRBV4-2 and TRBJ2-3; D uncertain. Germline V gene data show CDR1 as LGHNA and CDR2 as YNFKEQ. There are 13 residues in the CDR3. V lost 1 base, J lost 6 bases, and 8 bases lay in between. The CDR3 coding sequence is TGTGCCAGCAGCCAAGGTATAAGGGATACGCAGTATTTT. Amino acids: CASSQGIRDTQYF.

The chain carries TRBV19 and TRBJ2-5, with TRBD1 matching over 10 bases. The V gene's germline CDR1 is LNHDA and CDR2 SQIVND (reference sequence). After removal of 9 bases from V and 1 base from J, the junction contained 5 bases not matched to a gene. The CDR3 runs to 14 residues. The CDR3 sequence is CASRDRGLQETQYF. Written as DNA, the CDR3 is TGTGCCAGCAGGGACAGGGGCCTCCAAGAGACCCAGTACTTC.

This CDR3 is CASSSPVGGLTAFF. The CDR3 nucleotides read TGTGCCAGCAGTTCGCCGGTGGGAGGGTTAACAGCTTTCTTT. The chain combines TRBV27 with TRBJ1-1; D ambiguous. The CDR3 is 14 residues long. Trimming stripped 4 bases from V and 10 bases from J, with 19 bases between. Germline V gene data show CDR1 as MNHEY and CDR2 as SMNVEV (reference sequence).

The chain joins TRBV30 to TRBJ1-5; TRBD1 agrees at 10 bases. Germline lookup yields CDR1 GTSNPN and CDR2 SVGIG (reference sequence). V dropped 3 bases and J dropped 7; count of bases not matched to a gene: 9. This CDR3 region has 15 residues. The CDR3 DNA reads as TGTGCCTGGAGCCGGGGACAGGGGATCGACCAGCCCCAGCATTTT. Amino acid sequence: CAWSRGQGIDQPQHF.

This clone was picked up a small number of times. This chain links TRBV30 with TRBJ2-1, with D possibly being TRBD2 (6 bases). Germline V CDR1 and CDR2: GTSNPN, SVGIG (reference sequence). V lost 1 base and J 9 bases, leaving 13 bases between the germline ends. The CDR3 consists of 13 residues. CDR3 in amino acids: CAWSAMTSIEQFF. Here the CDR3 DNA reads TGTGCCTGGAGTGCCATGACTAGTATTGAGCAGTTCTTC.

V usage is TRBV5-1 and J usage is TRBJ1-1; 7 bases map to TRBD1. Unmatched junction bases numbered 13, after V lost 4 bases and J lost 7 bases. The CDR3 runs 15 residues. Germline CDR1 is SGHRS and CDR2 is YFSETQ. The DNA for the CDR3 is TGCGCCAGCAGCCTATTCTCGACCGGACAGGTTGAAGCTTTCTTT. This gives the protein CASSLFSTGQVEAFF.

The rearrangement uses TRBV19 and TRBJ2-3; a weak D match, TRBD2 (6 bases). Germline CDR1 LNHDA, CDR2 SQIVND (reference sequence). The CDR3 has 15 amino acids. Trimming pared 8 bases from V and 2 bases from J, leaving 17 bases between. CDR3 nucleotides: TGTGCCAGTTCTCGTATAGGAGGGAACACAGATACGCAGTATTTT. Translated, it gives CASSRIGGNTDTQYF.

The chain has TRBV2 and TRBJ1-2; D gene ambiguous. Deletions cut 3 bases from V and 3 bases from J, with 8 bases between. The germline CDR1 and CDR2 sequences are SNHLY and FYNNEI. This CDR3 contains 13 residues. CDR3 bases: TGTGCCAGCAGTGAGGGTTCAGACTATGGCTACACCTTC. Its protein is CASSEGSDYGYTF.

Comment on this clone: Compared with germline, one end of the junction differs, possibly owing to a read error. The CDR3 DNA is TGTGCCAGTAGGATAGAAGCGGGGGGCCATTACGAGCAGTACTTC. Translating it yields CASRIEAGGHYEQYF. This chain uses TRBV19 with TRBJ2-7, with 9 bases aligning to TRBD2. CDR1 LNHDA and CDR2 SQIVND come from the germline V gene (reference sequence). The CDR3 is 15 residues long. The complete variable domain, with remaining parts taken from reference TRBV19 and TRBJ2-7, reads DGGITQSPKYLFRKEGQNVTLSCEQNLNHDAMYWYRQDPGQGLRLIYYSQIVNDFQKGDIAEGYSVSREKKESFPLTVTSAQKNPTAFYLCASRIEAGGHYEQYFGPGTRLTVT.

The chain joins TRBV19 to TRBJ2-5, with TRBD2 matching 14 bases. The V gene end was trimmed by 7 bases and the J gene end by 5 bases; junction bases not matched to a gene: 15. Germline-derived CDR1 and CDR2 are LNHDA and SQIVND (reference sequence). The CDR3 spans 18 residues. The CDR3 is CASNPGTSGSFIQETQYF. CDR3 bases: TGTGCCAGTAACCCCGGGACTAGCGGGAGCTTTATCCAGGAGACCCAGTACTTC.

The genes are TRBV19 and TRBJ1-1, with 7 positions matching TRBD1. With 2 bases clipped from V and 6 bases from J, the junction kept 9 bases outside the gene matches. The CDR3 spans 15 residues. Germline CDR1 and CDR2: LNHDA and SQIVND (reference sequence). The CDR3, as DNA: TGTGCCAGTAGTATAACAGGGGAGGTGGGGGCTGAAGCTTTCTTT. It encodes CASSITGEVGAEAFF.

The chain combines TRBV6-1 with TRBJ1-4; 8 nucleotides agree with TRBD1. Germline CDR1 MNHNS, CDR2 SASEGT. With 8 bases clipped from V and 8 bases from J, the junction kept 7 bases outside the gene matches. CDR3 length equals 13 residues. The CDR3 spells CASRTGRLEKLFF. In nucleotides, the CDR3 is TGTGCCAGCCGGACAGGGCGTTTGGAAAAACTGTTTTTT.

Only one count was recorded for this clone. This chain connects TRBV18 to TRBJ2-1; TRBD1 aligns across 7 bases. This CDR3 is 17 amino acids long. The V gene's germline CDR1 is KGHSH and CDR2 LQKENI. V was clipped by 4 bases and J by 3 bases; unmatched bases: 12. The CDR3 region has the DNA TGTGCCAGCTCACGGGCAGGGGGAAGGGCGAGCTACAATGAGCAGTTCTTC. Its protein is CASSRAGGRASYNEQFF.

This clone was detected only once. This chain links TRBV7-9 with TRBJ1-3; unclear D gene. From germline, CDR1 is SEHNR and CDR2 FQNEAQ (reference sequence). Trimming shortened V by 5 bases and J by 0 bases, and 8 bases separated the two germline ends. The CDR3 extends over 14 amino acids. The CDR3 loop is CASSGGGSGNTIYF. The DNA for the CDR3 is TGTGCCAGCAGCGGAGGCGGCTCTGGAAACACCATATATTTT.

Only one count was recorded for this clone. The chain joins TRBV6-5 to TRBJ2-5; 10 nucleotides agree with TRBD1. This CDR3 is built from 15 residues. The germline gives CDR1 MNHEY, CDR2 SVGAGI. V lost 5 bases and J lost 2; bases outside the gene matches: 5. CDR3 nucleotide sequence: TGTGCCAGCAGTGCGGGACAGGGGTTGCAAGAGACCCAGTACTTC. As protein: CASSAGQGLQETQYF.

V gene TRBV4-2 combines with J gene TRBJ2-1, with a tentative D call TRBD2 (6 bases). In germline, CDR1 is LGHNA, CDR2 YNFKEQ. The CDR3 sequence is 15 residues long. The V end was cut by 0 bases, the J end by 9 bases, with 15 bases between. CDR3 bases: TGTGCCAGCAGCCAAGATCATCTAGCGACGGGTGAGCAGTTCTTC. Residues: CASSQDHLATGEQFF.